The 2 T cell receptor beta chains in this list originate from one sample, sequenced in a study of cytomegalovirus exposure and HLA in healthy donors. Primers: 60 Vbeta forward and 13 Jbeta reverse. Clones were sequenced by immunoSEQ multiplex PCR, and TCRdb holds only the in-frame ones, with some missing. The table has roughly 97,000 clones, about four fifths seen once. Specimen: PBMCs. Receptors originate from a man between 35 and 55 years old in good health and CMV-seropositive.

This rearrangement joins TRBV6-1 to TRBJ2-3, with TRBD1 as a possible D gene (7 bases). CDR3 length: 14 amino acids. V was shortened by 5 bases and J by 2 bases, with 11 bases between the two germline ends. CDR1 is MNHNS, CDR2 SASEGT, per germline. CDR3 nucleotides: TGTGCCAGCAGTCAGGGGGGATCCACAGATACGCAGTATTTT. This encodes CASSQGGSTDTQYF.

Details on this clone: Distinct nucleotide sequences in the sample also encode this CDR3. V and J are TRBV4-1 and TRBJ2-1; no reliable D call. Per the germline V gene, CDR1 is MGHRA and CDR2 is YSYEKL. Between the trimmed V and J ends, which lost 0 bases and 9 bases, there was a span of 9 bases. The length of the CDR3 is 13 residues. The CDR3 region has the DNA TGCGCCAGCAGCCAAGATCGAGCCGCTGAGCAGTTCTTC. Amino acid sequence: CASSQDRAAEQFF.